This T cell receptor beta chain originates from a study of shared clonotypes between healthy human individuals. Deep-level settings were used for running the assay. Some clones are missing from TCRdb's copy, which holds only in-frame ones; the method was immunoSEQ multiplex PCR. The table lists some 900,000 clones, around three quarters of them singletons, with roughly 1.5% in the top ten. General study points: On the whole, naive subsets had larger estimated richness than memory subsets had.

V was clipped by 5 bases and J by 1 base, with 17 bases between them. The CDR3 spans 16 residues. CDR1 and CDR2 (germline): SEHNR, FQNEAQ (reference sequence). Points on this clone: Antigen unknown.

The sample was memory CD4+ T cells sorted from blood. Subset of the sample: CD45RA-negative fraction. This sequence joins TRBV7-9 and TRBJ1-2, with D perhaps matching TRBD1 (5 bases). This TCR was recovered from a man aged 18 to 29 in good health. The CDR3 DNA reads TGTGCCAGCAGCCCAGATCTGGACAACCTTAACTATGGCTACACCTTC. Amino acids: CASSPDLDNLNYGYTF. Variable domain in full (rest from reference TRBV7-9 and TRBJ1-2): DTGVSQNPRHKITKRGQNVTFRCDPISEHNRLYWYRQTLGQGPEFLTYFQNEAQLEKSRLLSDRFSAERPKGSFSTLEIQRTEQGDSAMYLCASSPDLDNLNYGYTFGSGTRLTVV.